The present TCR beta chain was sequenced within a study of cytomegalovirus exposure and HLA in healthy donors (dated by TCRdb to 2017 to 2019). Regarding the study in general: An earlier analysis of several hundred of the donors reported approximately 280 Gb of sequence data and 117 million unique TCR beta sequences obtained from some 170 million T cells. Roughly 300 gigabases of sequencing data and approximately 93 million unique TCR sequences were included in an early release covering roughly 700 HLA-typed donors. Of the approximately 400 genotyped donors, over 70% fell in the genetic ancestry cluster associated with self-reported Caucasian donors. The study was designed to test whether signatures of past pathogen exposure could be identified by cataloging public T cell receptors. The T cell repertoires of several hundred subjects were profiled by immunosequencing and related to cytomegalovirus serostatus. Along with the approximately 700-subject first cohort, a separate validation cohort of some 130 different subjects was used. To predict cytomegalovirus infection status, the study combined high-throughput TCR immunosequencing, statistical association of individual TCRs with disease status, and machine learning. A later analysis re-analyzed previously published TCR beta repertoires from roughly 690 donors and added high-resolution HLA genotyping to study TCR occurrence patterns. In the later analysis, no new phenotypic data were used to find candidate immune exposures; instead, reliance was placed on TCR beta sequences and their occurrence across donors. An earlier analysis of 587 of the donors applied high-throughput TCR beta sequencing to assess whether each TCR beta V gene segment acted as functional or pseudogenic. Donor age, sex, ethnicity and CMV serostatus were compiled together with the repertoire data. Genome-wide SNP genotypes for about 60% of the 666 donors were used in a later genetic analysis, which treated that subset as a discovery cohort. Every discovery cohort repertoire had been produced on one sequencing platform. Class I and class II HLA loci were covered by the typing at four-digit resolution. The number of donors typed differed by locus, with about 629-640 for A, B, C, DRB1 and DQB1, around 500 for DQA1, over 600 for DPA1, and around 460 for DPB1. Because of strong linkage in the cohort, roughly five DR-DQ haplotypes were treated as single units for association and clustering. Across some 400 genotyped donors of the cohort, an average of approximately 240,000 unique TCR beta nucleotide sequences per donor were sequenced, and approximately 17% of those sequences were non-productive. On the study overall, not on this receptor specifically: Across donors, most TCR sequences were observed very rarely, whereas some public TCRs were present in many individuals. Specific HLA alleles were associated with 16,951 TCR beta sequences at a false discovery rate of 0.05 in a later analysis. The sequencing pipeline was judged likely to have produced a cluster of highly shared sequence variants as a technical artifact. Only TCR beta chains were sequenced in this cohort, and the absence of alpha or paired-chain data limited detectable features. In a later analysis, the rate of TCR association differed among HLA loci, with DRB1 alleles having the most associated TCRs and HLA-C alleles having the fewest. CMV serostatus was the only immune exposure information available for the cohort. Roughly uniform sequencing depth across donors was assumed in presence/absence analyses, although this assumption may not hold. According to the authors, the approach could potentially be generalized to other disease states and immunological phenotypes. The earlier analysis of fewer than 750 of the donors excluded 15 to 20 rarely observed V segments, including chromosome 9 orphons, because counts were too low. In a later analysis, HLA-associated TCR beta chains showed more clonal expansion and lower generation probabilities than non-associated chains that were equally common. The classifier was reported to diagnose cytomegalovirus status with high specificity and sensitivity in both the original and validation cohorts. In vitro tests confirmed that a few of the cytomegalovirus-associated TCR beta chains recognize cytomegalovirus antigens. Strong co-occurrence of HLA alleles, especially DR and DQ, made assigning TCR associations to individual alleles difficult. Correlated functional status among segregating V segments might reflect linkage disequilibrium, but an unknown experimental factor could not be ruled out. A further reported finding was that TCR beta sequences accurately predicted the HLA-A and HLA-B alleles for most subjects in the first cohort. Most CMV-associated TCR beta chains appeared to be HLA-restricted in a later analysis, and the HLA associations seemed to be driven largely by CMV exposure. Because some donors lacked HLA typing at each locus, the association tests relied only on the typed subset. In a later analysis, several top co-occurrence clusters were reported to appear linked to parvovirus B19, influenza, CMV and Epstein-Barr virus. A total of 150 to 200 TCR beta chains were listed by the study as associated with cytomegalovirus. According to a later genetic analysis, donors in an Asian-associated ancestry cluster had fewer N-insertions in productive TCRs than the approximately 650-donor mean. A later genetic analysis associated a missense DCLRE1C variant with V-gene and J-gene trimming of TCR beta chains, and an independent cohort replicated the association. In an earlier analysis of around 600 of the donors, most TCR beta V segments were observed in productive rearrangements about 90% or about 30% of the time, broadly matching IMGT annotations.

The receptor library was made with the immunoSEQ multiplex PCR assay. The multiplex PCR relied on a mix of 60 forward primers for TCR Vbeta segments and 13 reverse primers for TCR Jbeta segments. The CDR3 region of rearranged TCR beta genes was amplified from genomic DNA with a multiplex PCR assay. Amplified TCR beta libraries were sequenced as 87-base-pair reads on the Illumina HiSeq System. The paper's processing steps were these. A later analysis counted tens of millions of unique TCR beta chains across the 666 repertoires, and about 10 million of these chains were shared by at least two donors. A nearest-neighbor algorithm error-corrected the raw reads and collapsed the reads into unique sequences, merging closely related sequences to remove PCR and sequencing errors. To assign V, D and J gene segments, CDR3 sequences were aligned to IMGT reference sequences. For a sequence to be retained, at least a six-nucleotide match to both a V gene segment and a J gene segment was required. Rearrangements were classified as productive when the CDR3 lacked stop codons and remained in frame with V and J, and all other rearrangements were classified as non-productive. Following IMGT convention, CDR3 was defined as the stretch from the second conserved V-encoded cysteine to the conserved J-encoded phenylalanine. The earlier analysis of roughly 590 of the donors excluded any sequence lacking an unambiguous match to a single V gene segment. In an earlier analysis of some 590 of the donors, a V segment was called functional when productive rearrangements were above 56.7%, and segregating when the standard deviation between donors exceeded 5%. To diagnose cytomegalovirus status from the catalog of TCR beta chain sequences, a statistical classification framework was built. V and J gene assignment, in a later analysis, came from comparing TCR nucleotide sequences with IMGT/GENE-DB human TR gene sequences. A later analysis assigned CDR3 sequences and most-parsimonious VDJ recombination scenarios with the TCRdist pipeline. In a later analysis, each TCR beta chain was defined by its CDR3 amino acid sequence together with its V-gene family, and reads lacking a unique V-gene family were excluded. A later analysis removed nearly 600 highly shared, low-generation-probability nucleotide sequences to deal with suspected cross-contamination and a sequencing artifact. In a later analysis, a clonal expansion index was calculated for each public chain from normalized within-repertoire ranks of inferred template counts. Generation probabilities in a later analysis came from a VDJ recombination model fitted to out-of-frame rearrangements, and those results were checked against IGoR. In a later analysis, TCR-TCR, TCR-HLA and TCR-CMV co-occurrence was scored with hypergeometric tests, and a repertoire-size bias correction was applied to TCR pairs. A later analysis estimated false discovery rates by permuting HLA or CMV assignments 20 times. A later analysis grouped co-occurring TCRs with DBSCAN, adding TCRdist sequence similarity when clustering within HLA-allele-positive subsets. Repertoires with fewer than 30,000 or more than 120,000 public chains were left out of co-occurrence clustering, as were a handful of repertoires with anomalous nucleotide sharing. Sourced from immuneACCESS, this table was stored by TCRdb with only in-frame sequences that have V and J called. A share of the clones is absent; for the studies checked, an unresolved V gene accounts for under half, and the remainder has no known explanation. The V and J calls and clone size are taken from that table; D and trimming were inferred from the DNA. For this sample, the table gives about 38,000 clones. The top ten clonotypes cover more than 8% of the sample.

Details on this clone: Its specific antigen is unknown.

The cohort was made up of about 610 healthy bone marrow donors. At the time of sampling, every cohort member was nominally healthy, though immune exposures that went unrecorded were likely present. The donor tested CMV seropositive and was one of the 289 seropositive cohort members. Every donor gave a peripheral blood sample, and the peripheral blood mononuclear cells from that sample were used for TCR beta sequencing. The Qiagen DNeasy Blood Extraction Kit was used to extract genomic DNA from the blood cell samples. This clonotype was sampled from a man in his forties in good health and CMV-seropositive. Sequencing was done on a sample of PBMCs.

Read as DNA, the sequence is TGTGCCAGCAGTGAAGGCCGGGAGACCCAGTACTTC. It codes for CASSEGRETQYF. The V and J genes are TRBV2 and TRBJ2-5; no D gene can be assigned with confidence. V loses 1 base of germline sequence and J loses 5 bases, and the interval between the two ends is 5 bases. The germline V gene yields SNHLY for CDR1 and FYNNEI for CDR2. The CDR3 starts with the cysteine, ends with the phenylalanine, and has 12 residues. The read is trimmed to its CDR3 DNA, 36 bases read in frame from base 1.